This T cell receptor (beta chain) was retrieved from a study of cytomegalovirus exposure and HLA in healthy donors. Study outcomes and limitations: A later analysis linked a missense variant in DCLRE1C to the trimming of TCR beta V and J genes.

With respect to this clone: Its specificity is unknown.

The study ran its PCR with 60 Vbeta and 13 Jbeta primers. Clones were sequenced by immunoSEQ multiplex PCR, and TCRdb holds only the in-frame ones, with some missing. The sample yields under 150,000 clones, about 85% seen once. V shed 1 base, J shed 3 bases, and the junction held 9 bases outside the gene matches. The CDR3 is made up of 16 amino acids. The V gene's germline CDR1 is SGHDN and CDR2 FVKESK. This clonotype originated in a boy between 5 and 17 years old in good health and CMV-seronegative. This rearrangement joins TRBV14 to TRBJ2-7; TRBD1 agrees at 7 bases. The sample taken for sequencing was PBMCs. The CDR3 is CASSQGEGGIIYEQYF. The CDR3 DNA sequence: TGTGCCAGCAGCCAAGGTGAAGGGGGCATAATCTACGAGCAGTACTTC.